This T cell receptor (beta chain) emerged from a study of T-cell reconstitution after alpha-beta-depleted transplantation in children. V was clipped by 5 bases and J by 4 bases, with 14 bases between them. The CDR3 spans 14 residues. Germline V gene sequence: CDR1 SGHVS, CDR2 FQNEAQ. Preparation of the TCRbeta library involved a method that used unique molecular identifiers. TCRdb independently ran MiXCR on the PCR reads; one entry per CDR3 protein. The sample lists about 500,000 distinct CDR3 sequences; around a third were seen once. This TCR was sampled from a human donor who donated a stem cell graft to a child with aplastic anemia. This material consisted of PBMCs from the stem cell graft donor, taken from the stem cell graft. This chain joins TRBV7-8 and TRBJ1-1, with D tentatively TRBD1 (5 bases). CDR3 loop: CASSTYTGGTEAFF. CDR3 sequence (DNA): TGTGCCAGCAGCACTTACACCGGGGGCACTGAAGCTTTCTTT.